The clone carrying this TCR beta chain has at least ten counts. The CDR3 has 14 amino acids. CDR1 is DFQATT and CDR2 is SNEGSKA in the germline V gene (reference sequence). V shed 3 bases, J shed 3 bases, and the junction held 6 bases outside the gene matches. This sample is part of a study of T cells in Graves' hyperthyroidism and ophthalmopathy. TCR beta CDR3 regions were amplified from RNA transcripts. During a first-round RT-PCR of the TCR CDR3, the HTBI primer set was used. A single record per CDR3 protein comes from TCRdb applying MiXCR to the multiplex PCR reads. The sample includes some 340,000 distinct CDR3 sequences, roughly 13% of them seen just once.

The sequence was obtained from a woman between 35 and 50 years old with Graves' ophthalmopathy. Sequencing was carried out using blood. This rearrangement joins TRBV20-1 to TRBJ2-3; 7 bases are a match to TRBD1. The CDR3 DNA sequence: TGCAGTGCTAGCTATAGGGGGCGGACAGATACGCAGTATTTT. Protein product: CSASYRGRTDTQYF.